Following are 15 T cell receptor beta chains from one sample sequenced in a study of Graves' ophthalmopathy and Graves' hyperthyroidism. TCR beta CDR3 regions were amplified from RNA transcripts. In the first round, RT-PCR was carried out with HTBI primers, and a multiplex PCR formed the second round. TCRdb re-analysed the multiplex PCR reads in MiXCR, keeping a single row per CDR3 protein. The sample shows 300,000 to 400,000 distinct CDR3 sequences, approximately 18% of them seen only once. Sequenced material: peripheral blood. The receptors were gathered from an adult woman with stable Graves' hyperthyroidism.

This clonotype was counted a few times. The rearrangement uses TRBV20-1 and TRBJ2-7; TRBD2 matches 13 bases. The CDR3 totals 14 residues. V dropped 4 bases and J dropped 3; count of bases not matched to a gene: 3. CDR1 and CDR2 from the germline V gene are DFQATT and SNEGSKA (reference sequence). Here the CDR3 DNA reads TGCAGTGCTACCGGACTAGCGGGAGTCTACGAGCAGTACTTC. This gives the protein CSATGLAGVYEQYF.

This clonotype was observed once. The J gene is TRBJ1-3, the V gene TRBV2; D unresolved. Germline V gene data show CDR1 as SNHLY and CDR2 as FYNNEI. V lost 10 bases to trimming and J lost 3 bases, with 10 bases between them. The length of the CDR3 is 12 residues. The CDR3 loop reads CATKGFGNTIYF. Written as DNA, the CDR3 is TGTGCCACCAAGGGATTTGGAAACACCATATATTTT.

Many counts were recorded for this clonotype. The chain joins TRBV4-1 to TRBJ1-2, with D possibly matching TRBD1 (6 bases). The CDR3 is made up of 13 amino acids. Germline-derived CDR1 and CDR2 are MGHRA and YSYEKL. V lost 1 base and J 4 bases, leaving 7 bases between the germline ends. CDR3 DNA: TGCGCCAGCAGCCAAGGGACAGTCTATGGCTACACCTTC. Its translation: CASSQGTVYGYTF.

Ten or more counts support this clonotype. The V and J genes are TRBV7-2 and TRBJ2-7; tentatively, D is TRBD1 (5 bases). Trimming shortened V by 1 base and J by 1 base, and 14 bases separated the two germline ends. The CDR3 runs 16 residues. Germline V lookup: CDR1 SGHTA, CDR2 FQGNSA. CDR3 sequence reads: CASSLEVTGRSYEQYF. The CDR3 DNA follows: TGTGCCAGCAGCTTAGAGGTCACAGGAAGGTCCTACGAGCAGTACTTC.

Concerning this clonotype: The conserved final phenylalanine or tryptophan is absent from the CDR3, which likely points to a read error. The rearrangement uses TRBV12-3 or TRBV12-4 and TRBJ1-1; D uncertain. V was cut by 3 bases and J by 1 base, with 12 bases left in between. This CDR3 is built from 15 residues. The CDR3 DNA sequence: TGTGCCAGCAGTTTCGGGTCGGGCGCGAACACTGAAGCTTTCTCT. This translates into CASSFGSGANTEAFS.

This clonotype occurred many times. This chain connects TRBV20-1 to TRBJ1-1, with D tentatively TRBD1 (6 bases). V lost 0 bases and J 0 bases, leaving 8 bases between the germline ends. Germline CDR1 reads DFQATT; CDR2 reads SNEGSKA (reference sequence). There are 14 residues in the CDR3. Written as DNA, the CDR3 is TGCAGTGCTAGAGAGGACAGCCTGAACACTGAAGCTTTCTTT. Protein sequence: CSAREDSLNTEAFF.

This clonotype has a count of ten or more. This may be a read error, as it is one base from a much larger clone. The chain has TRBV6-2 or TRBV6-3 and TRBJ1-5; D not resolved. The germline V gene has CDR1 MNHEY and CDR2 SVGEGT. Trimming left V 8 bases short and J 0 bases short, with 8 bases between. This CDR3 contains 13 residues. DNA for the CDR3: TGTGCCAGCCAGCTGGATAGCAATCAGCCCCAGCATTTT. It codes for CASQLDSNQPQHF.

This clonotype was found many times. V and J are TRBV9 and TRBJ2-2; D gene unclear. The CDR3 consists of 12 residues. Deletions cut 0 bases from V and 7 bases from J, with 4 bases between. The germline gives CDR1 SGDLS, CDR2 YYNGEE. CDR3: CASSVVGGELFF. As DNA, the CDR3 is TGTGCCAGCAGCGTAGTAGGCGGGGAGCTGTTTTTT.

This clonotype was counted at least ten times. The chain couples TRBV30 to TRBJ1-1; 8 bases are shared with TRBD1. CDR3 length: 12 residues. V was pared by 2 bases and J by 11 bases, with 7 bases of the junction left unmatched. Germline CDR1 GTSNPN, CDR2 SVGIG (reference sequence). The CDR3, as DNA: TGTGCCTGGAGTCCTAACAGGGGGAATGCTTTCTTT. It encodes CAWSPNRGNAFF.

The rearrangement links TRBV20-1 to TRBJ2-7, with TRBD2 matching over 9 bases. Germline V gene lookup returns CDR1 DFQATT and CDR2 SNEGSKA (reference sequence). The CDR3 contains 15 residues. Unmatched junction bases numbered 5, after V lost 0 bases and J lost 2 bases. As DNA, the CDR3 is TGCAGTGCTAGAGATCGGCGGGAGGGGACCTACGAGCAGTACTTC. Translation gives CSARDRREGTYEQYF.

This clonotype was counted ten times or more. This rearrangement joins TRBV11-1 to TRBJ2-7; D remains unclear. Per germline, CDR1 SGHAT and CDR2 FQDESV (reference sequence). With 2 bases removed from V and 2 bases from J, the gap between germline ends came to 13 bases. The length of the CDR3 is 15 residues. The CDR3 spells CASSLPRLNPYEQYF. The DNA for the CDR3 is TGTGCCAGCAGCTTACCACGGCTGAATCCCTACGAGCAGTACTTC.

This clonotype was recorded many times. CDR3 bases: TGTGCCAGCAGCTCTGGGACAGAAGCCAAGCAGTACTTC. This sequence encodes CASSSGTEAKQYF. The gene calls are TRBV11-2 and TRBJ2-7; 7 nucleotides line up with TRBD1. Germline assignment: CDR1 SGHAT and CDR2 FQNNGV. The V and J ends lost 4 bases and 8 bases, in that order; junction bases with no gene match: 8. This CDR3 is 13 amino acids long.

This clonotype was observed many times. The chain has TRBV6-5 and TRBJ1-1; D may be TRBD1 (6 bases). This CDR3 has 14 residues. V shed 0 bases and J shed 3 bases, with 8 bases lying between them. Germline V gene lookup returns CDR1 MNHEY and CDR2 SVGAGI. This CDR3 is CASSYSRGDTEAFF. CDR3 nucleotides: TGTGCCAGCAGTTACTCGAGGGGGGACACTGAAGCTTTCTTT.

V usage is TRBV20-1 and J usage is TRBJ2-3; 11 bases are a match to TRBD2. Looked up from germline, CDR1 is DFQATT and CDR2 is SNEGSKA (reference sequence). The V gene end was trimmed by 5 bases and the J gene end by 6 bases; junction bases not matched to a gene: 10. The CDR3 is 15 amino acids. The CDR3 DNA is TGCAGTGCTGCCGGGACTAGCGGAGGATCGGATACGCAGTATTTT. This translates into CSAAGTSGGSDTQYF.

This clonotype was seen repeatedly, ten times or more. The chain carries TRBV7-9 and TRBJ1-2; D might be TRBD1 (5 bases). CDR3 length: 15 residues. Germline assignment: CDR1 SEHNR and CDR2 FQNEAQ (reference sequence). The V end was cut by 1 base, the J end by 1 base, with 10 bases between. The CDR3 is CASSLGATDNYGYTF. CDR3 DNA sequence: TGTGCCAGCAGCTTAGGTGCGACAGATAACTATGGCTACACCTTC.